A selection of T cell receptor beta chains follows, all from one sample in a study of response to subunit inactivated influenza vaccine. MiXCR was run by TCRdb on the RT-PCR reads, yielding one entry per CDR3 protein. The repertoire holds about 520,000 distinct CDR3 sequences, with approximately 24% as singletons. Source: CD4+ T cells sorted from PBMCs, taken around 5 days after vaccination. The receptor set was obtained from a man in his fifties or sixties who received an inactivated influenza vaccine. CDR3s include the opening cysteine and the closing phenylalanine or tryptophan. The D gene is left open where the match is weak. Where a row states a size, it is once, few, many or the class of an expanded clone; other rows omit it.

D gene	J gene	clone size	V gene	CDR3 protein	CDR3 DNA
-	TRBJ2-7	few	TRBV14	CASSQATGRSYEQYF	TGTGCCAGCAGCCAAGCGACAGGGAGGTCCTACGAGCAGTACTTC
TRBD1	TRBJ1-2	-	TRBV7-2	CASSLERQGGGYTF	TGTGCCAGCAGCTTAGAACGACAGGGGGGTGGCTACACCTTC
TRBD1	TRBJ2-1	-	TRBV3-1	CASSHRHRGNEQFF	TGTGCCAGCAGCCACCGTCACAGGGGCAATGAGCAGTTCTTC
TRBD1	TRBJ2-5	few	TRBV10-3	CAISEDRAQETQYF	TGTGCCATCAGTGAAGACAGGGCACAAGAGACCCAGTACTTC
TRBD2	TRBJ2-3	-	TRBV28	CASSTLLRIAGGPQGSDTQYF	TGTGCCAGCAGTACTCTGCTTAGGATAGCGGGAGGCCCCCAGGGTAGCGATACGCAGTATTTT
-	TRBJ2-7	few	TRBV20-1	CSAKGGSYEQYF	TGCAGTGCCAAGGGGGGATCATACGAGCAGTACTTC
-	TRBJ1-5	-	TRBV20-1	CSLKVGNQPQHF	TGCAGTCTCAAAGTTGGCAATCAGCCCCAGCATTTT
-	TRBJ1-5	-	TRBV2	CASSASGGINQPQHF	TGTGCCAGCAGTGCATCCGGCGGGATCAATCAGCCCCAGCATTTT
TRBD2	TRBJ2-1	few	TRBV2	CASSETGGGSYNEQFF	TGTGCCAGCAGTGAAACTGGCGGGGGTTCCTACAATGAGCAGTTCTTC
TRBD2	TRBJ2-1	-	TRBV6-1	CASSEPTSGMPPEQFF	TGTGCCAGCAGTGAACCCACTAGCGGGATGCCCCCTGAGCAGTTCTTC
-	TRBJ2-3	-	TRBV20-1	CSASIYSTDTQSF	TGCAGTGCCAGTATCTACTCCACAGATACGCAGTCTTTT
TRBD2	TRBJ2-7	-	TRBV20-1	CSASGRVLAGGKDEQYF	TGCAGTGCTAGTGGGCGGGTACTTGCGGGAGGGAAGGACGAGCAGTACTTC
-	TRBJ2-5	-	TRBV20-1	CSASSGIQETQYF	TGCAGTGCTAGCTCCGGAATCCAAGAGACCCAGTACTTC
TRBD1	TRBJ2-5	few	TRBV12-3/TRBV12-4	CASSTRDSQETQYF	TGTGCCAGCAGTACCCGGGACAGCCAAGAGACCCAGTACTTC
TRBD1	TRBJ2-3	-	TRBV10-3	CAISVGQPSTDTQYF	TGTGCCATCAGCGTGGGACAGCCGAGCACAGATACGCAGTATTTT
-	TRBJ1-4	once	TRBV10-3	CPISQNNEKLFF	TGTCCCATCAGCCAGAATAATGAAAAACTGTTTTTT
-	TRBJ1-1	many	TRBV20-1	CSARDPRAGMNTEAFF	TGCAGTGCTAGAGATCCCCGGGCAGGGATGAACACTGAAGCTTTCTTT
-	TRBJ2-3	few	TRBV9	CASSVAVAGTTDTQYF	TGTGCCAGCAGCGTAGCAGTTGCGGGAACCACAGATACGCAGTATTTT
-	TRBJ2-3	many	TRBV12-3/TRBV12-4	CASSRTDTQYF	TGTGCCAGCAGTCGAACAGATACGCAGTATTTT
TRBD1	TRBJ1-1	-	TRBV20-1	CSARDLGAGGTEAFF	TGCAGTGCTAGAGATCTGGGGGCAGGGGGCACTGAAGCTTTCTTT
TRBD2	TRBJ2-5	few	TRBV5-6	CASSRGLAGTQETQYF	TGTGCCAGCAGCCGTGGACTAGCAGGCACCCAAGAGACCCAGTACTTC
-	TRBJ2-5	-	TRBV19	CASSPTGLGETQYF	TGTGCCAGTAGTCCAACAGGGCTCGGAGAGACCCAGTACTTC
-	TRBJ2-3	-	TRBV20-1	CSARVRTPDTQYF	TGCAGTGCTAGAGTGAGGACACCAGATACGCAGTATTTT
-	TRBJ1-6	-	TRBV20-1	CSARGDVSPLHF	TGCAGTGCTAGAGGGGACGTTTCACCCCTCCACTTT
TRBD1	TRBJ2-1	few	TRBV6-5	CASSYSAGGFHNEQFF	TGTGCCAGCAGTTACTCGGCAGGGGGCTTTCACAATGAGCAGTTCTTC
TRBD1	TRBJ2-3	many	TRBV14	CASSQLTGKTDTQYF	TGTGCCAGCAGCCAATTGACAGGGAAGACAGATACGCAGTATTTT
-	TRBJ1-2	-	TRBV11-2	CASSLQNYGYTF	TGTGCCAGCAGCTTACAGAACTATGGCTACACCTTC
-	TRBJ2-2	few	TRBV5-1	CASSSPIVGASFGELFF	TGCGCCAGCAGCTCACCCATCGTTGGGGCATCGTTCGGGGAGCTGTTTTTT
-	TRBJ1-6	-	TRBV10-2	CASSEAERPLHF	TGCGCCAGCAGTGAGGCGGAGCGCCCCCTCCACTTT
TRBD1	TRBJ2-1	-	TRBV15	CATSSRQGPAYNEQFF	TGTGCCACCAGCAGCCGACAGGGGCCTGCCTACAATGAGCAGTTCTTC
-	TRBJ2-5	many	TRBV29-1	CSADGVQETQYF	TGCAGCGCTGACGGGGTACAAGAGACCCAGTACTTC
-	TRBJ2-7	-	TRBV5-5	CASSGLWEQYF	TGTGCCAGCAGCGGGTTGTGGGAGCAGTACTTC
TRBD2	TRBJ2-7	-	TRBV20-1	CSASKPGIAGGREQYF	TGCAGTGCTAGCAAACCCGGAATAGCGGGAGGGCGCGAGCAGTACTTC
TRBD1	TRBJ2-7	few	TRBV4-2	CASGRQGAYEQYF	TGTGCCAGCGGAAGACAGGGGGCCTACGAGCAGTACTTC
-	TRBJ2-7	-	TRBV9	CASSVEGRQPYEQYF	TGTGCCAGCAGCGTAGAAGGCAGGCAGCCCTACGAGCAGTACTTC
TRBD2	TRBJ2-1	-	TRBV15	CATSIKYGLAANNEQFF	TGTGCCACCAGCATAAAATATGGACTAGCGGCTAACAATGAGCAGTTCTTC
TRBD2	TRBJ2-1	-	TRBV10-3	CATEGREGMNEQFF	TGTGCCACTGAAGGGCGGGAGGGCATGAATGAGCAGTTCTTC
-	TRBJ2-5	-	TRBV20-1	CSARVLGSETQYF	TGCAGTGCTAGAGTTTTGGGATCAGAGACCCAGTACTTC
-	TRBJ2-3	-	TRBV29-1	CSVGAITDTQYF	TGCAGCGTCGGGGCGATCACAGATACGCAGTATTTT
-	TRBJ1-1	many	TRBV5-1	CASSLGSTTSEAFF	TGCGCCAGCAGCTTGGGAAGTACCACTAGTGAAGCTTTCTTT
-	TRBJ2-2	-	TRBV7-2	CASSPGAGRFGELFF	TGTGCCAGCAGCCCGGGGGCAGGGAGGTTCGGGGAGCTGTTTTTT
-	TRBJ1-2	-	TRBV29-1	CSVVGIRTAHALNLYGYTF	TGCAGCGTTGTAGGGATTAGAACCGCACACGCCCTCAACCTATATGGCTACACCTTC
TRBD1	TRBJ2-3	-	TRBV10-3	CAISQFSGGGADTQYF	TGTGCCATCAGCCAATTTTCAGGGGGCGGCGCAGATACGCAGTATTTT
-	TRBJ2-5	-	TRBV5-6	CASSLTAVGETQYF	TGTGCCAGCAGTTTAACAGCGGTCGGGGAGACCCAGTACTTC
TRBD1	TRBJ1-2	-	TRBV6-5	CASSYTEDRTSYTF	TGTGCCAGCAGTTACACCGAGGACAGGACAAGCTACACCTTC
-	TRBJ1-1	-	TRBV29-1	CSVGYEGVAFF	TGCAGCGTGGGGTACGAGGGAGTAGCTTTCTTT
-	TRBJ2-2	few	TRBV4-3	CASSQEQGIRSNTGELFF	TGCGCCAGCAGCCAGGAACAGGGAATTCGGTCGAACACCGGGGAGCTGTTTTTT
-	TRBJ2-3	-	TRBV24-1	CATSDSARDTQYF	TGTGCCACCAGTGATTCGGCCCGAGATACGCAGTATTTT
-	TRBJ2-3	-	TRBV20-1	CSASPSSLTDTQYF	TGCAGTGCTAGCCCTAGCAGTCTCACAGATACGCAGTATTTT
-	TRBJ2-5	-	TRBV5-5	CASSRDSTLSQYF	TGTGCCAGCAGCCGAGACAGCACGTTGTCCCAGTACTTC